Each of the 20 T cell receptor beta chains below was sequenced from the same sample in a study of blood T cell repertoires in COVID-19. Clones were read by immunoSEQ multiplex PCR, and TCRdb kept only the in-frame ones, dropping some. This sample has roughly 140,000 clones; 75% to 90% occur once, and the top ten carry under 2.5%. Sequencing input: peripheral blood. Receptor source: a man aged 70 or older with acute or convalescent COVID-19.

The CDR3 DNA follows: TGTGCCAGCAGCCAAGTTGTTTCTAGCGGGGGGTTGACGTACTTC. It translates to CASSQVVSSGGLTYF. The chain carries TRBV3-1 (or the pseudogene TRBV3-2) and TRBJ2-4; 11 bases are a match to TRBD2. V shed 1 base and J 15 bases; nucleotides not matched to a gene: 11. Germline V gene data show CDR1 as LGHDT and CDR2 as YNNKEL (reference sequence). This CDR3 is built from 15 residues.

On this clone: Other DNA sequences in the same sample also yield this CDR3. The genes are TRBV7-2 and TRBJ2-1; D call uncertain. The germline V and J ends were trimmed by 5 bases and 4 bases, with 15 bases remaining between them. CDR3 size: 15 residues. Germline V gene data show CDR1 as SGHTA and CDR2 as FQGNSA. The CDR3, as DNA: TGTGCCAGCAGCCTTAACAGCAATTCTTACAATGAGCAGTTCTTC. Translated: CASSLNSNSYNEQFF.

This clone was detected once. The chain carries TRBV10-2 and TRBJ2-7; weak D call: TRBD1 (6 bases). Germline V lookup: CDR1 WSHSY, CDR2 SAAADI. This CDR3 comprises 14 residues. V was trimmed by 3 bases and J by 6 bases, leaving 15 bases between them. The CDR3 here is CASSDLGAFSEQYF. The CDR3, as DNA: TGCGCCAGCAGTGATCTGGGGGCCTTTTCCGAGCAGTACTTC.

The chain is built from TRBV9 and TRBJ2-4; TRBD1 matches at 7 bases. The CDR3 has 15 amino acids. V shed 4 bases, J shed 6 bases, and the junction held 10 bases outside the gene matches. In germline, CDR1 is SGDLS, CDR2 YYNGEE. CDR3 DNA sequence: TGTGCCAGCAGCCCATCCACAGGGGCCGCAAACATTCAGTACTTC. Encoded protein: CASSPSTGAANIQYF.

CDR3 in DNA: TGCGCCAGCAGCTTATTACAGGTGAATGAGCAGTTCTTC. It translates to CASSLLQVNEQFF. The chain links TRBV5-1 to TRBJ2-1, with D perhaps matching TRBD1 (5 bases). V lost 2 bases, J lost 7 bases, and 10 bases lay in between. Germline CDR1 reads SGHRS; CDR2 reads YFSETQ. CDR3 length equals 13 residues.

As DNA, the CDR3 is TGTGCCACGGGCCCCACACACGCAGCTTTCTTT. Protein: CATGPTHAAFF. The chain links TRBV24-1 to TRBJ1-1, with no clear D. The CDR3 loop spans 11 amino acids. Looked up from germline, CDR1 is KGHDR and CDR2 is SFDVKD. V dropped 10 bases and J dropped 10 bases, with 15 bases sitting between them.

This clone was seen only once. This chain links TRBV3-1 (or the pseudogene TRBV3-2) with TRBJ2-7; D might be TRBD1 (7 bases). The V and J ends lost 4 bases and 6 bases respectively, with 25 bases between them. CDR3 length equals 17 residues. Per germline, CDR1 LGHDT and CDR2 YNNKEL (reference sequence). This CDR3 is CASSPLGAGQSPTEQYF. CDR3 nucleotides: TGTGCCAGCAGCCCCTTAGGGGCGGGACAGTCCCCTACCGAGCAGTACTTC.

This chain connects TRBV18 to TRBJ2-7; TRBD1 agrees at 12 bases. Germline V gene sequence: CDR1 KGHSH, CDR2 LQKENI. The CDR3 is 16 residues long. With 0 bases clipped from V and 2 bases from J, the junction kept 2 bases outside the gene matches. CDR3 nucleotide sequence: TGTGCCAGCTCACCACCCGGGACAGGGGGCACCTACGAGCAGTACTTC. This sequence encodes CASSPPGTGGTYEQYF.

The gene calls are TRBV12-3 or TRBV12-4 and TRBJ1-1; D uncertain. The V end was cut by 6 bases, the J end by 5 bases, with 7 bases between. This CDR3 spans 11 amino acids. The CDR3: CASSPRTEAFF. The CDR3 region has the DNA TGTGCCAGCAGCCCGCGGACTGAAGCTTTCTTT.

This chain links TRBV4-2 with TRBJ1-4; 9 nucleotides align to TRBD1. Germline V gene data show CDR1 as LGHNA and CDR2 as YNFKEQ. V gave up 0 bases and J gave up 5 bases; unmatched junction bases: 1. This CDR3 has 15 amino acids. As DNA, the CDR3 is TGTGCCAGCAGCCAAGATGGGACAGGGAATGAAAAACTGTTTTTT. Translating gives CASSQDGTGNEKLFF.

This clone has just one count. The chain employs TRBV29-1 and TRBJ2-5, with 9 bases identical to TRBD1. V dropped 7 bases and J dropped 5; count of bases not matched to a gene: 11. Germline CDR1 SQVTM, CDR2 ANQGSEA. The length of the CDR3 is 14 residues. The CDR3 here is CSAPPGTGTETQYF. The CDR3 region has the DNA TGCAGCGCTCCGCCCGGGACAGGGACTGAGACCCAGTACTTC.

The chain employs TRBV4-1 and TRBJ2-1; TRBD1 might be the D (5 bases). The CDR3 runs to 15 residues. CDR1 and CDR2 from the germline V gene are MGHRA and YSYEKL. With 1 base removed from V and 6 bases from J, the gap between germline ends came to 13 bases. CDR3 in DNA: TGCGCCAGCAGCCAAGCTTTCGACAGTTTCAATGAGCAGTTCTTC. It is translated as CASSQAFDSFNEQFF.

This clone appeared a few times. The gene calls are TRBV5-1 and TRBJ1-2; possibly TRBD1 for D (6 bases). The V end lost 5 bases, the J end lost 4 bases, and 15 bases lay between the germline ends. The CDR3 loop spans 14 amino acids. The V gene's germline CDR1 is SGHRS and CDR2 YFSETQ. DNA of the CDR3: TGCGCCAGCAGTTCCCAACAGGGACCCTATGGCTACACCTTC. It is translated as CASSSQQGPYGYTF.

This rearrangement joins TRBV19 to TRBJ1-2, with D maybe TRBD1 (6 bases). The CDR3 runs to 13 residues. Trimming removed 8 bases from V and 4 bases from J, with 14 bases in between. Germline V gives CDR1 LNHDA, CDR2 SQIVND (reference sequence). The CDR3 sequence is CASSRRTVYGYTF. The CDR3 nucleotides are TGTGCCAGTTCCCGTCGGACAGTCTATGGCTACACCTTC.

The chain recombines TRBV12-5 with TRBJ1-5; possibly TRBD1 for D (6 bases). V shed 6 bases and J shed 1 base, with 10 bases lying between them. This CDR3 is built from 14 residues. The germline gives CDR1 LGHNT, CDR2 FRNRAP. The CDR3 spells CASGPQGSNQPQHF. The CDR3 nucleotides are TGTGCTAGTGGCCCACAGGGAAGCAATCAGCCCCAGCATTTT.

The V call is TRBV3-1 (or the pseudogene TRBV3-2), the J call TRBJ2-3; 10 bases fit TRBD2. Germline values: CDR1 LGHDT, CDR2 YNNKEL (reference sequence). Trimming cost V 1 base and J 5 bases; bases outside gene matches: 3. This CDR3 has 15 amino acids. CDR3 amino acids: CASSQGTSGIDTQYF. CDR3 coding DNA: TGTGCCAGCAGCCAAGGGACTAGCGGAATAGATACGCAGTATTTT.

This rearrangement joins TRBV12-5 to TRBJ1-5, with a weak D call TRBD1 (6 bases). This CDR3 has 18 residues. The V end was cut by 6 bases, the J end by 4 bases, with 25 bases between. CDR1 and CDR2 from the germline V gene are LGHNT and FRNRAP. The CDR3 DNA reads TGTGCTAGTGGCAATCTTAGAACCCCAGGGGTGGGGAATCAGCCCCAGCATTTT. Translation: CASGNLRTPGVGNQPQHF.

V and J are TRBV11-2 and TRBJ2-1; 7 positions agree with TRBD1. The germline CDR1 and CDR2 sequences are SGHAT and FQNNGV. The V segment lost 3 bases and the J segment 6 bases; nucleotides outside the gene matches: 14. The CDR3 contains 17 residues. The CDR3 DNA reads TGTGCCAGCAGCTTTTTCGGCCTGCAGGGACAGCGCAATGAGCAGTTCTTC. Translated: CASSFFGLQGQRNEQFF.

V is TRBV5-4 and J is TRBJ2-5, with 7 bases fitting TRBD2. V gave up 4 bases and J gave up 3 bases; unmatched junction bases: 3. Germline CDR1 and CDR2: SGHNT and YYREEE (reference sequence). CDR3 size: 13 residues. The CDR3: CASSRGLEETQYF. The CDR3 nucleotides read TGTGCCAGCAGCAGAGGACTAGAAGAGACCCAGTACTTC.

V gene TRBV5-1 combines with J gene TRBJ2-7, with TRBD1 as a possible D gene (5 bases). Germline lookup yields CDR1 SGHRS and CDR2 YFSETQ. V lost 4 bases to trimming and J lost 0 bases, with 14 bases between them. The CDR3 is 15 residues long. CDR3 amino acids: CASSNEGQGSYEQYF. The CDR3 DNA sequence: TGCGCCAGCAGCAACGAAGGGCAGGGCTCCTACGAGCAGTACTTC.